This TCR beta chain stems from a study of response to subunit inactivated influenza vaccine. Study-wide points: Only a handful of new T cells, the authors suggested, are recruited with each seasonal influenza vaccination.

Using its own MiXCR run on the RT-PCR reads, TCRdb lists one record per CDR3 protein. The sample records approximately 530,000 distinct CDR3 sequences, 13% being singletons. The V end lost 6 bases, the J end lost 1 base, and 7 bases lay between the germline ends. The CDR3 loop spans 12 amino acids. Per the germline V gene, CDR1 is MDHEN and CDR2 is SYDVKM. A word on this clonotype: Its antigen remains unidentified.

The receptor was derived from a man aged 50 to 59 who received an inactivated influenza vaccine. The chain combines TRBV28 with TRBJ2-7; possibly TRBD1 or TRBD2 for D (5 bases each). Source: PBMCs from blood, taken more than 35 days after vaccination. In DNA, the CDR3 is TGTGCCAGCAGGGGGGTTTCCTACGAGCAGTACTTC. Encoded protein: CASRGVSYEQYF.